These 29 T cell receptor beta chains share one sample of origin, sequenced in a study of blood T cell repertoires in COVID-19. Measured with immunoSEQ multiplex PCR; TCRdb has only the in-frame clones, and not every one. The top ten clones hold about 9.7% of a sample with about 180,000 clones, roughly 82% of them seen once. Specimen: PBMCs or T cells enriched from blood (not recorded which). Receptors were obtained from a woman aged 25 to 45 who had recovered from COVID-19.

The chain links TRBV29-1 to TRBJ1-1; D gene unclear. Germline V gene data show CDR1 as SQVTM and CDR2 as ANQGSEA. The CDR3 extends over 14 amino acids. The V and J ends lost 7 bases and 6 bases respectively, with 21 bases between them. Here the CDR3 DNA reads TGCAGCGGGCGGCAAGGTAAAGAAGACCCTGAAGCTTTCTTT. Translation gives CSGRQGKEDPEAFF.

The chain's CDR3 is CASSYDSMAKNIQYF. The CDR3, as DNA: TGTGCCAGCAGTTATGATTCTATGGCCAAAAACATTCAGTACTTC. The chain joins TRBV7-2 to TRBJ2-4; D unclear. The CDR3 covers 15 residues. V lost 6 bases and J lost 1, with 13 bases in between. Germline CDR1 reads SGHTA; CDR2 reads FQGNSA.

The rearrangement uses TRBV5-1 and TRBJ2-3, with D unclear. CDR3 length: 12 residues. Germline values: CDR1 SGHRS, CDR2 YFSETQ. The V end was cut by 9 bases, the J end by 2 bases, with 10 bases between. DNA for the CDR3: TGCGCCACCAGGCTAGACACAGATACGCAGTATTTT. This sequence encodes CATRLDTDTQYF.

In this sample, this clone turned up once. This chain uses TRBV5-1 with TRBJ1-3, with 8 bases matching TRBD1. The CDR3 sequence is 16 residues long. Germline CDR1 is SGHRS and CDR2 is YFSETQ. The V gene end was trimmed by 0 bases and the J gene end by 4 bases; junction bases not matched to a gene: 6. CDR3 region: CASSLVGQGFGNTIYF. In DNA, the CDR3 is TGCGCCAGCAGCTTGGTTGGACAGGGTTTCGGAAACACCATATATTTT.

This clone was found a few times. V gene TRBV2 combines with J gene TRBJ2-1; tentatively, D is TRBD2 (6 bases). This CDR3 spans 12 amino acids. V lost 5 bases, J lost 16 bases, and 18 bases lay in between. The germline V gene has CDR1 SNHLY and CDR2 FYNNEI. The DNA for the CDR3 is TGTGCCAGCAGTTACACTAGCTCGCGAGTCTTCTTC. Protein product: CASSYTSSRVFF.

The rearrangement uses TRBV2 and TRBJ1-1, with D unresolved. Germline V gene data show CDR1 as SNHLY and CDR2 as FYNNEI. The CDR3 spans 17 residues. Trimming removed 1 base at V and 1 base at J, with 16 bases between. The CDR3 is CASSEDAARGANTEAFF. Here the CDR3 DNA reads TGTGCCAGCAGTGAAGATGCCGCTCGGGGAGCGAACACTGAAGCTTTCTTT.

The V gene is TRBV2, the J gene TRBJ1-4, with D possibly being TRBD1 (6 bases). The V end was cut by 6 bases, the J end by 7 bases, with 12 bases between. The CDR3 covers 13 residues. In germline, CDR1 is SNHLY, CDR2 FYNNEI. CDR3 nucleotide sequence: TGTGCCAGCAGCTGGGACATTGTTGAAAAACTGTTTTTT. Translation gives CASSWDIVEKLFF.

J is TRBJ1-4 and V is TRBV30, with 7 bases matching TRBD1. CDR3 size: 14 residues. Germline V CDR1 and CDR2: GTSNPN, SVGIG (reference sequence). V shed 4 bases, J shed 4 bases, and the junction held 6 bases outside the gene matches. The CDR3 here is CAWTAPGGNEKLFF. The CDR3 bases are TGTGCCTGGACAGCCCCAGGGGGTAATGAAAAACTGTTTTTT. Looking up the rest from reference TRBV30 and TRBJ1-4 gives the full variable domain: SQTIHQWPATLVQPVGSPLSLECTVEGTSNPNLYWYRQAAGRGLQLLFYSVGIGQISSEVPQNLSASRPQDRQFILSSKKLLLSDSGFYLCAWTAPGGNEKLFFGSGTQLSVL.

This clone was observed a single time. The chain recombines TRBV3-1 (or the pseudogene TRBV3-2) with TRBJ2-2; 7 bases fit TRBD1. The V gene's germline CDR1 is LGHDT and CDR2 YNNKEL (reference sequence). V dropped 6 bases and J dropped 5; count of bases not matched to a gene: 6. The CDR3 runs to 14 residues. In DNA, the CDR3 is TGTGCCAGCAGGACAGGGCTCGGGACCGGGGAGCTGTTTTTT. This codes for CASRTGLGTGELFF.

The chain joins TRBV7-9 to TRBJ2-7, with 11 bases fitting TRBD2. J was trimmed by 5 bases and V by 2 bases; bases with no gene match: 5. Germline lookup yields CDR1 SEHNR and CDR2 FQNEAQ (reference sequence). The CDR3 consists of 15 residues. Here the CDR3 DNA reads TGTGCCAGCAGCTTATTAGCGGGAGGGCGACACGAGCAGTACTTC. It codes for CASSLLAGGRHEQYF.

This clone was seen once. Other DNA sequences in this specimen translate into the identical CDR3. The DNA for the CDR3 is TGTGCCAGCAGTCTACCTGCCTACAATGAGCAGTTCTTC. Protein sequence: CASSLPAYNEQFF. J is TRBJ2-1 and V is TRBV28; D is unclear. The V end was cut by 5 bases, the J end by 2 bases, with 7 bases between. CDR3 length: 13 residues. CDR1 is MDHEN, CDR2 SYDVKM, per germline.

The CDR3 DNA is TGTGCCAGCAGCTTGGCTCGGGGAGCAGATACGCAGTATTTT. Translated: CASSLARGADTQYF. This chain uses TRBV5-8 with TRBJ2-3; possibly TRBD2 for D (5 bases). This CDR3 region has 14 residues. V was pared by 0 bases and J by 4 bases, with 9 bases between. CDR1 and CDR2 from the germline V gene are SGHTS and YDEGEE.

The chain links TRBV6-5 to TRBJ1-2; possible D gene TRBD1, 6 bases. The CDR3 sequence is 14 residues long. CDR1 is MNHEY and CDR2 is SVGAGI in the germline V gene. V lost 0 bases and J lost 6, with 11 bases in between. In DNA form, the CDR3 reads TGTGCCAGCAGTTACTCGGGGGGGCCTAATGGCTACACCTTC. It translates to CASSYSGGPNGYTF.

This clone was observed a single time. The V gene is TRBV2, the J gene TRBJ2-3; the match to TRBD2 covers 10 bases. Germline V lookup: CDR1 SNHLY, CDR2 FYNNEI. Trimming removed 6 bases from V and 0 bases from J; junction bases left unmatched: 9. This CDR3 has 17 residues. The DNA of the CDR3 is TGTGCCAGCAGACCGGTGACTAGCGGGTCTAGCACAGATACGCAGTATTTT. It codes for CASRPVTSGSSTDTQYF.

The J gene is TRBJ2-3, the V gene TRBV9, with a tentative D call TRBD2 (6 bases). In germline, CDR1 is SGDLS, CDR2 YYNGEE. There are 16 residues in the CDR3. Trimming stripped 4 bases from V and 2 bases from J, with 17 bases between. The CDR3 DNA reads TGTGCCAGCAGCCCCGTCGGGGGTGGGTTCACAGATACGCAGTATTTT. Its protein is CASSPVGGGFTDTQYF.

V gene TRBV20-1 combines with J gene TRBJ1-2, with D perhaps matching TRBD1 (5 bases). The CDR3 loop spans 9 amino acids. Germline assignment: CDR1 DFQATT and CDR2 SNEGSKA (reference sequence). Trimming stripped 3 bases from V and 12 bases from J, with 8 bases between. As DNA, the CDR3 is TGCAGTGCTAGCGACAGTGACACCTTC. It specifies CSASDSDTF.

This chain uses TRBV28 with TRBJ1-1, with D perhaps matching TRBD1 (6 bases). V was shortened by 1 base and J by 5 bases, with 11 bases between the two germline ends. Per germline, CDR1 MDHEN and CDR2 SYDVKM. The CDR3 totals 14 residues. CDR3 sequence (DNA): TGTGCCAGCAGTTTATCGAGAGGGGGAACTGAAGCTTTCTTT. Its translation is CASSLSRGGTEAFF.

The V call is TRBV2, the J call TRBJ2-7; D is perhaps TRBD1 (6 bases). V dropped 5 bases and J dropped 6 bases, with 11 bases sitting between them. The CDR3 is 12 residues long. The V gene's germline CDR1 is SNHLY and CDR2 FYNNEI. The CDR3 spells CASSTDRSEQYF. As DNA, the CDR3 is TGTGCCAGCAGTACCGACAGGAGCGAGCAGTACTTC.

The chain combines TRBV4-1 with TRBJ1-2, with 8 bases that match TRBD1. CDR1 MGHRA and CDR2 YSYEKL come from the germline V gene. The CDR3 has 15 residues. With V trimmed by 1 base and J by 8 bases, 9 bases remained unmatched. The CDR3 spells CASSQVGQGAIGYTF. The CDR3 coding sequence is TGCGCCAGCAGCCAAGTTGGGCAGGGGGCAATCGGCTACACCTTC.

V is TRBV28 and J is TRBJ1-1, with D perhaps matching TRBD1 (5 bases). This CDR3 is built from 15 residues. Trimming stripped 3 bases from V and 1 base from J, with 12 bases between. The germline V gene encodes CDR1 MDHEN and CDR2 SYDVKM. The CDR3 DNA sequence: TGTGCCAGCAGTTTGAGTGGGGCAGCGAACACTGAAGCTTTCTTT. The encoded protein is CASSLSGAANTEAFF.

This chain connects TRBV6-6 to TRBJ2-7; 9 nucleotides align to TRBD1. This CDR3 spans 15 amino acids. Per the germline V gene, CDR1 is MNHNY and CDR2 is SVGAGI (reference sequence). V lost 5 bases to trimming and J lost 2 bases; unmatched junction nucleotides: 7. The CDR3 loop reads CASSGPGQGTYEQYF. In DNA, the CDR3 is TGTGCCAGCAGTGGACCGGGACAGGGTACCTACGAGCAGTACTTC.

V and J are TRBV11-1 and TRBJ2-7; no reliable D call. The V gene lost 1 base and the J gene lost 0 bases, with 7 bases spanning the gap. Germline V gene data show CDR1 as SGHAT and CDR2 as FQDESV (reference sequence). The CDR3 has 14 amino acids. The CDR3 nucleotides read TGTGCCAGCAGCTTAGGCGGCTCCTCCTACGAGCAGTACTTC. This encodes CASSLGGSSYEQYF.

The chain couples TRBV28 to TRBJ2-7; 7 nucleotides align to TRBD2. CDR3 length: 14 residues. The junction had 7 bases not matched to a gene; V was cut back by 2 bases and J by 6 bases. Germline loops: CDR1 MDHEN, CDR2 SYDVKM. CDR3 nucleotide sequence: TGTGCCAGCAGTTTAGCGGGAGAACTTGGCGAGCAGTACTTC. It encodes CASSLAGELGEQYF.

V is TRBV7-6 and J is TRBJ2-6, with D perhaps TRBD1 (5 bases). From germline, CDR1 is SGHVS and CDR2 FNYEAQ. V lost 6 bases, J lost 0 bases, and 15 bases lay in between. This CDR3 has 17 residues. The CDR3 loop is CASSLTPGISGANVLTF. The DNA of the CDR3 is TGTGCCAGCAGTTTAACCCCAGGGATCTCTGGGGCCAACGTCCTGACTTTC.

The chain has TRBV10-2 and TRBJ1-6; a weak D match, TRBD1 (5 bases). The germline V gene encodes CDR1 WSHSY and CDR2 SAAADI. Trimming cost V 2 bases and J 8 bases, with 13 bases left between them. The CDR3 contains 15 residues. CDR3 DNA: TGCGCCAGCAGTGAGCGCCAGGGAGGTTATTCACCCCTCCACTTT. This encodes CASSERQGGYSPLHF.

In DNA, the CDR3 is TGTGCCAGCAGTCCCGGGACAGGGCGCTTCTATGGCTACACCTTC. It is translated as CASSPGTGRFYGYTF. The V call is TRBV28, the J call TRBJ1-2; the match to TRBD1 covers 9 bases. The CDR3 runs to 15 residues. V shed 5 bases and J 4 bases; nucleotides not matched to a gene: 8. Germline V gene sequence: CDR1 MDHEN, CDR2 SYDVKM.

V usage is TRBV28 and J usage is TRBJ2-5, with TRBD1 matching over 8 bases. The germline V gene encodes CDR1 MDHEN and CDR2 SYDVKM. The CDR3 spans 15 residues. Trimming at V came to 7 bases and at J to 1 base, leaving 8 bases not matched to a gene. The CDR3 here is CASKPPGQVQETQYF. The CDR3 DNA reads TGTGCCAGCAAGCCTCCGGGACAGGTCCAAGAGACCCAGTACTTC.

The chain combines TRBV6-6 with TRBJ1-4; 10 bases are shared with TRBD1. V was clipped by 8 bases and J by 4 bases; unmatched bases: 10. The CDR3 runs 16 residues. Germline lookup yields CDR1 MNHNY and CDR2 SVGAGI (reference sequence). CDR3 sequence: CASRWAGTGVNEKLFF. The CDR3 DNA reads TGTGCCAGCCGGTGGGCCGGGACAGGGGTTAATGAAAAACTGTTTTTT.

The V and J genes are TRBV5-1 and TRBJ2-5; 7 bases align to TRBD1. Trimming took 4 bases from V and 4 from J; bases not matched to a gene: 4. CDR1 SGHRS and CDR2 YFSETQ come from the germline V gene. The CDR3 has 13 residues. The DNA for the CDR3 is TGCGCCAGCAGCCCCAGGGACAGAGAGACCCAGTACTTC. Residues: CASSPRDRETQYF.